Below are 2 T cell receptor beta chains sequenced from a single sample in a study of long-term antiretroviral therapy in people with HIV (dated by TCRdb to 2021 to 2024). Sequencing of the TRB variable region was done with the immunoSEQ hsTCRB v3.0 assay at survey level resolution. TCRdb took this table from immuneACCESS and kept in-frame rearrangements with V and J called. Such tables lack part of the clones; where checked against another copy, unresolved V genes explain under half of the gap, and the rest is unexplained. This sample gives under 20,000 clones in total; 80% of them show up just once. Jointly, the top ten make up about 11% of the sample. The sample consisted of unsorted PBMCs, taken 0.2 years after starting antiretroviral therapy. The receptors originated from a woman in her forties with HIV.

DNA for the CDR3: TGTGCCAGCAGCTCATACAATGAGCAGTTCTTC. This translates into CASSSYNEQFF. V is TRBV5-6 and J is TRBJ2-1; D is unresolved. The CDR3 consists of 11 residues. V lost 3 bases, J lost 4 bases, and 2 bases lay in between. In germline, CDR1 is SGHDT, CDR2 YYEEEE.

This chain connects TRBV5-1 to TRBJ2-7, with D tentatively TRBD2 (6 bases). The V end lost 4 bases, the J end lost 3 bases, and 17 bases lay between the germline ends. This CDR3 contains 15 residues. Germline V CDR1 and CDR2: SGHRS, YFSETQ. CDR3 DNA sequence: TGCGCCAGCAGCAACGGAGGGACTCGGAACTACGAGCAGTACTTC. It codes for CASSNGGTRNYEQYF. Variable domain in full (rest from reference TRBV5-1 and TRBJ2-7): KAGVTQTPRYLIKTRGQQVTLSCSPISGHRSVSWYQQTPGQGLQFLFEYFSETQRNKGNFPGRFSGRQFSNSRSEMNVSTLELGDSALYLCASSNGGTRNYEQYFGPGTRLTVT.